The sequence of this TCR beta chain was determined in a study of regulatory T cells in long-lasting Graves disease. For the study at large: Over 5 years on antithyroid drugs plus positive TSH receptor antibodies marked Graves' disease as persistent.

Overall study results and limits: Persistent patients had a count of shared public clonotypes (approximately 3,000) that exceeded that of new patients (approximately 1,000). Persistent disease was associated with favored TRBV28 usage and with favored use of TRBJ1-2 and TRBJ2-5.

With respect to this clonotype: As yet, its antigen is unknown.

The CDR3 spans 14 residues. Trimming at V came to 7 bases and at J to 5 bases, leaving 12 bases not matched to a gene. Germline CDR1 reads DFQATT; CDR2 reads SNEGSKA (reference sequence). Arm-PCR of CDR3 regions and iRepertoire HTBI primers were used to build TCR beta libraries. In TCRdb, the multiplex PCR reads were re-called with MiXCR into one record per CDR3 protein. The table records 600,000 to 800,000 distinct CDR3 sequences, about 30% of them present only once. Time point here: persistent/refractory GD, antithyroid drugs over 5 years with positive TRAb. PBMCs provided the RNA from which the TCR library was made. An endocrinology department in Xi'an, China, supplied the patients.

The specimen was peripheral blood mononuclear cells (PBMCs), collected when the disease was refractory, from a patient treated with antithyroid drugs. This TCR was recovered from a female donor with Graves disease. J is TRBJ1-1 and V is TRBV20-1, with TRBD1 matching 8 bases. The CDR3 spells CSVHRDRNGTEAFF. CDR3 DNA: TGCAGTGTTCACCGGGACAGGAATGGAACTGAAGCTTTCTTT.